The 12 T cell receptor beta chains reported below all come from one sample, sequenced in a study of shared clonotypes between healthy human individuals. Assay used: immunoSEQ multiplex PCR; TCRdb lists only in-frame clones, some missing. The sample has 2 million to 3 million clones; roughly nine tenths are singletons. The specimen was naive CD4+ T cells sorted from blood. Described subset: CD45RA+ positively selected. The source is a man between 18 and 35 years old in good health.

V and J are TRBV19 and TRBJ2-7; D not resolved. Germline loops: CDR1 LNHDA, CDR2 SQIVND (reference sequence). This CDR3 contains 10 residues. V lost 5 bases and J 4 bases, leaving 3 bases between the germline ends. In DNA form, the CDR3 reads TGTGCCAGTAGTCTGTACGAGCAGTACTTC. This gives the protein CASSLYEQYF.

CDR3 bases: TGCGCCAGCAGCTACCCAGGGGGTGACACTGAAGCTTTCTTT. It is translated as CASSYPGGDTEAFF. The gene calls are TRBV5-1 and TRBJ1-1; 7 bases match TRBD1. Trimming took 3 bases from V and 3 from J; bases not matched to a gene: 5. Germline loops: CDR1 SGHRS, CDR2 YFSETQ. The CDR3 length is 14 residues.

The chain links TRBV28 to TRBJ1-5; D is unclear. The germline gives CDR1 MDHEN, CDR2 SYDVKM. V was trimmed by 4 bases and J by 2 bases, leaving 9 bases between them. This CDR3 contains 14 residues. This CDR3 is CASSYQTRNQPQHF. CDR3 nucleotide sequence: TGTGCCAGCAGTTACCAAACACGCAATCAGCCCCAGCATTTT. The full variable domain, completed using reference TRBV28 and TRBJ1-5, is DVKVTQSSRYLVKRTGEKVFLECVQDMDHENMFWYRQDPGLGLRLIYFSYDVKMKEKGDIPEGYSVSREKKERFSLILESASTNQTSMYLCASSYQTRNQPQHFGDGTRLSIL.

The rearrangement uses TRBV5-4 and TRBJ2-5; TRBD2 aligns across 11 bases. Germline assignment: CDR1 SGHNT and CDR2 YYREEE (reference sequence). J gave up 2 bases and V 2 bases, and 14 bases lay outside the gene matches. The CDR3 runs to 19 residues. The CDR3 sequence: CASSFGKSGSGRVQETQYF. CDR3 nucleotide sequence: TGTGCCAGCAGCTTCGGTAAATCGGGTAGCGGGAGGGTGCAAGAGACCCAGTACTTC.

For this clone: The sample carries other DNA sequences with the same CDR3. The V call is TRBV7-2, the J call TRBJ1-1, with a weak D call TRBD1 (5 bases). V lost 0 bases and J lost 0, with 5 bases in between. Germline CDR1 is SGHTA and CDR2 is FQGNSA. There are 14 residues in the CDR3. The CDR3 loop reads CASSLAGLNTEAFF. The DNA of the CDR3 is TGTGCCAGCAGCTTAGCGGGGCTGAACACTGAAGCTTTCTTT. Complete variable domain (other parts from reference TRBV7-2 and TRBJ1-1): GAGVSQSPSNKVTEKGKDVELRCDPISGHTALYWYRQSLGQGLEFLIYFQGNSAPDKSGLPSDRFSAERTGGSVSTLTIQRTQQEDSAVYLCASSLAGLNTEAFFGQGTRLTVV.

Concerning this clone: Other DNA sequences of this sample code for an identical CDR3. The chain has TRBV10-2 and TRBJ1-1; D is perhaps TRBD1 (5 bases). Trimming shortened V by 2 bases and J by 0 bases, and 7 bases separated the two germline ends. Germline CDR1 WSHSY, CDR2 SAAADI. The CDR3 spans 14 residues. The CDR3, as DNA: TGCGCCAGCAGTGAGCGGGGCCTGAACACTGAAGCTTTCTTT. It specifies CASSERGLNTEAFF.

CDR3 bases: TGTGCCAGCAGTGAAGAGACGGCGTCCTCTGGAAACACCATATATTTT. This encodes CASSEETASSGNTIYF. This chain links TRBV2 with TRBJ1-3; D is undetermined. This CDR3 region has 16 residues. V lost 1 base and J lost 0, with 10 bases in between. Germline V lookup: CDR1 SNHLY, CDR2 FYNNEI.

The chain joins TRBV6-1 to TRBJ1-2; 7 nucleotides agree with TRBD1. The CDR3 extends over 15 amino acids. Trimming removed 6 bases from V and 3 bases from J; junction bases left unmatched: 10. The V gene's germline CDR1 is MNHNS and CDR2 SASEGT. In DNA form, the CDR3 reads TGTGCCAGCAGGGGACAGCGCGAGGGTGACTATGGCTACACCTTC. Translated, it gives CASRGQREGDYGYTF.

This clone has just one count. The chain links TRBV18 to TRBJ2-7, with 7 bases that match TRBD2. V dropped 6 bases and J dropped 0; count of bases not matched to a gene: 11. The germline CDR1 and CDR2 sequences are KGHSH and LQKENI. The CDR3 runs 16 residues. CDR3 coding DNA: TGTGCCAGCTCGCAGGCGGGGGAGGTAAGCTCCTACGAGCAGTACTTC. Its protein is CASSQAGEVSSYEQYF.

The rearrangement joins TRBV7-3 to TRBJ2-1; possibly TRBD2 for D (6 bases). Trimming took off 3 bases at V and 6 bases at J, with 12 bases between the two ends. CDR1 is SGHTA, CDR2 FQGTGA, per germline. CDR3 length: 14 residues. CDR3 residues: CASSFGGFLNEQFF. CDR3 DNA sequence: TGTGCCAGCAGCTTTGGAGGGTTTCTCAATGAGCAGTTCTTC.

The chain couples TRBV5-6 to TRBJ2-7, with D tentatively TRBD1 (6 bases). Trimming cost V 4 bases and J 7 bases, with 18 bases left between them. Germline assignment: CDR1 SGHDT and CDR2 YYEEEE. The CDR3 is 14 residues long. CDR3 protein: CASSARQGNREQYF. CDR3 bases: TGTGCCAGCAGCGCGAGGCAGGGGAATCGGGAGCAGTACTTC.

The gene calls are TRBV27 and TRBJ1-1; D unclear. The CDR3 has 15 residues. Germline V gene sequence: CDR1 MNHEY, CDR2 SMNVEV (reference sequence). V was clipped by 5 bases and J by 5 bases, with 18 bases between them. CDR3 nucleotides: TGTGCCAGCAGTCCTGACTTATGGGGTCGGACTGAAGCTTTCTTT. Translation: CASSPDLWGRTEAFF.